This T cell receptor beta chain was recorded in a study of technical replicates of blood from a handful of donors. Using immunoSEQ multiplex PCR, the repertoire was profiled, and TCRdb retains in-frame clones only, with some absent. The sample lists about 62,000 clones, roughly 86% seen once, with 4.5% to 5% in the top ten. The TCR originated in a human donor in good health. Some clones in this sample may be carry-over from other donors' samples. The sample taken for sequencing was PBMCs.

CDR3 coding DNA: TGTGCCAGTAGTATAGTCCCGGGAGCGGGAGAGCAGTACTTC. It encodes CASSIVPGAGEQYF. The chain recombines TRBV19 with TRBJ2-7; 7 bases map to TRBD2. V gave up 1 base and J gave up 7 bases; unmatched junction bases: 7. The germline gives CDR1 LNHDA, CDR2 SQIVND (reference sequence). This CDR3 region has 14 residues.